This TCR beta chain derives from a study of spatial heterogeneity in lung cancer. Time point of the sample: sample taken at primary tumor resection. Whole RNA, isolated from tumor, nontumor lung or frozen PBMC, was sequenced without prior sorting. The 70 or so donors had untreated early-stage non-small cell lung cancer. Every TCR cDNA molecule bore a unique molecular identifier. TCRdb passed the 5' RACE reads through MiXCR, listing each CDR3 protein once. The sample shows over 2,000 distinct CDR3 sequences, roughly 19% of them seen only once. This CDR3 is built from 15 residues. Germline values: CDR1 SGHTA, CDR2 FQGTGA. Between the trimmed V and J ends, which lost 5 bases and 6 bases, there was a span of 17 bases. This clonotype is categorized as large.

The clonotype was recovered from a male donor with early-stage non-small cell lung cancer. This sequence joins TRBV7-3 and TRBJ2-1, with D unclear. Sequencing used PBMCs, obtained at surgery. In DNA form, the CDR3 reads TGTGCCAGCAGCCCCAATGGGCAAGTATTCAATGAGCAGTTCTTC. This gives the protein CASSPNGQVFNEQFF.